At least ten counts were recorded for the clone carrying this T cell receptor (beta chain). These data are taken from a study of CD8 T cells in ankylosing spondylitis. Trimming took 8 bases from V and 2 from J, leaving 22 bases between them. CDR3 size: 16 residues. TCRdb ran MiXCR on the 5' RACE reads and lists one entry per CDR3 protein. This sample has 85,000 to 100,000 distinct CDR3 sequences, with roughly 9.6% found just once. Sequenced sample: blood, either unsorted or a sorted T cell fraction (not recorded which). This TCR derives from a male donor with ankylosing spondylitis or in good health (not recorded which). The chain joins TRBV12-3 or TRBV12-4 to TRBJ2-7; D is tentatively TRBD1 or TRBD2 (5 bases each). In nucleotides, the CDR3 is TGTGCCAGCTCATCAGGCGCCCGGGACGGGGCCTACGAGCAGTACTTC. Translated, it gives CASSSGARDGAYEQYF.